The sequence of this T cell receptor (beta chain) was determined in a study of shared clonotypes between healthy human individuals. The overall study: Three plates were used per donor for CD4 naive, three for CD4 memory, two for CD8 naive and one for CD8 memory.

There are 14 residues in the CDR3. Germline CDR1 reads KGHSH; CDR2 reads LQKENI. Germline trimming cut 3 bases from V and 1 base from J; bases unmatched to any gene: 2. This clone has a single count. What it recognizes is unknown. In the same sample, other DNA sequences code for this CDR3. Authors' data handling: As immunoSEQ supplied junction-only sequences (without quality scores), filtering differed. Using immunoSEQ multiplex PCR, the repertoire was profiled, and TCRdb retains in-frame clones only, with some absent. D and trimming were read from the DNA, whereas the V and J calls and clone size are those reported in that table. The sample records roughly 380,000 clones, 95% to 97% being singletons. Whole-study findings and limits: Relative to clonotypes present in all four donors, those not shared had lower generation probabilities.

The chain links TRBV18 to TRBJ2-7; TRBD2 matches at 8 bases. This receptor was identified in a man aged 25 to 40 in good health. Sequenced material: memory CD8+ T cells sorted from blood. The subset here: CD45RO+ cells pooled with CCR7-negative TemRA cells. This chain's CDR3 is CASSPGTSSYEQYF. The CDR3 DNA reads TGTGCCAGCTCACCCGGGACTAGTTCCTACGAGCAGTACTTC.